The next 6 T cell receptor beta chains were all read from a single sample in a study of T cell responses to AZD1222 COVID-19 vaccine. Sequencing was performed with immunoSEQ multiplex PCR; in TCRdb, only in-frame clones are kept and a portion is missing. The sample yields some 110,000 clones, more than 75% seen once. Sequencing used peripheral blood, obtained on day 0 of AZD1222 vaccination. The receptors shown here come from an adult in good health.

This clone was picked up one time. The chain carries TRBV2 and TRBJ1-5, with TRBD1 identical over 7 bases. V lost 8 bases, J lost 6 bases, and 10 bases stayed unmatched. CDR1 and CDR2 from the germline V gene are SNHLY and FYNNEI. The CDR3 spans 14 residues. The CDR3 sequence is CASSPGGSSQPQHF. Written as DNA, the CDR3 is TGTGCCAGCTCACCAGGGGGGTCTTCTCAGCCCCAGCATTTT.

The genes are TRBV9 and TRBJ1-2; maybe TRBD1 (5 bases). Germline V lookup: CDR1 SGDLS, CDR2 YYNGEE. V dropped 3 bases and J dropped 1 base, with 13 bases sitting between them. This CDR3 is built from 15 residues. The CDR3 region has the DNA TGTGCCAGCAGCGCCGGGGACGTTGGTAACTATGGCTACACCTTC. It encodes CASSAGDVGNYGYTF.

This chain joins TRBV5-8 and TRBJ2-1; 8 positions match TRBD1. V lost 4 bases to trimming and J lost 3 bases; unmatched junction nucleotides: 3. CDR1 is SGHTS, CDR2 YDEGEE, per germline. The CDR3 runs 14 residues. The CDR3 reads CASSRTGLYNEQFF. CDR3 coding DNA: TGTGCCAGCAGCAGGACAGGGCTCTACAATGAGCAGTTCTTC.

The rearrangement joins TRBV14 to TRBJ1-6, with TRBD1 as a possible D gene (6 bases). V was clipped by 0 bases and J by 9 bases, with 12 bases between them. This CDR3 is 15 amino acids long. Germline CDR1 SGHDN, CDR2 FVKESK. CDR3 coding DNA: TGTGCCAGCAGCCAAGACGTGGGACACAGTTCACCCCTCCACTTT. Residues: CASSQDVGHSSPLHF. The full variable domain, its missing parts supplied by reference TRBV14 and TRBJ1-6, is EAGVTQFPSHSVIEKGQTVTLRCDPISGHDNLYWYRRVMGKEIKFLLHFVKESKQDESGMPNNRFLAERTGGTYSTLKVQPAELEDSGVYFCASSQDVGHSSPLHFGNGTRLTVT.

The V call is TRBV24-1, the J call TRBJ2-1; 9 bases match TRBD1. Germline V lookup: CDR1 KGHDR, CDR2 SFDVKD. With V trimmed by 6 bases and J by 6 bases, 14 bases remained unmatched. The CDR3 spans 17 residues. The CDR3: CATSPRGRGGQGNEQFF. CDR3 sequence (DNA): TGTGCCACCAGTCCTCGCGGCCGTGGGGGACAGGGCAATGAGCAGTTCTTC.

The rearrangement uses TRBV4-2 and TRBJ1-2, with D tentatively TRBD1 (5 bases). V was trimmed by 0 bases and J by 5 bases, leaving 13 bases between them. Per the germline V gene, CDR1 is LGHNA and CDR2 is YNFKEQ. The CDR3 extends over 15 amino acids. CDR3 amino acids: CASSQDDETVYGYTF. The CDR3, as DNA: TGTGCCAGCAGCCAAGATGATGAGACAGTATATGGCTACACCTTC.